This T cell receptor beta chain comes out of a study of T cells after yellow fever vaccination. On this clonotype itself: Its antigen is unidentified.

Synthesis of TCR cDNA relied on 5'RACE template switching, which attached a universal primer site and UMIs. MiXCR, run by TCRdb on the 5' RACE reads, gives a single entry per CDR3 protein. The data contain 150,000 to 200,000 distinct CDR3 sequences, 9.5% to 12% of them singletons. The CDR3 length is 16 residues. Trimming pared 8 bases from V and 2 bases from J, leaving 19 bases between. Germline CDR1 SNHLY, CDR2 FYNNEI. Study-level findings and limits: Contaminating bulk clonotypes could be abundant in FACS-sorted repertoires. The secondary response was weaker, and its peak arrived faster, on day 5 versus 15. A small proportion of clonotypes was detected in both the CD4 and CD8 compartments.

Sequences were derived from CD8+ T cells sorted from PBMCs, sampled 15 days after the yellow fever booster vaccination. This chain uses TRBV2 with TRBJ2-4; a weak D match, TRBD2 (6 bases). This TCR derives from a man aged 18 to 30 who received the YFV17D yellow fever vaccine. DNA for the CDR3: TGTGCCAGCCGGGGACCAGGGCGGGGAACCAAAAACATTCAGTACTTC. Translation gives CASRGPGRGTKNIQYF.